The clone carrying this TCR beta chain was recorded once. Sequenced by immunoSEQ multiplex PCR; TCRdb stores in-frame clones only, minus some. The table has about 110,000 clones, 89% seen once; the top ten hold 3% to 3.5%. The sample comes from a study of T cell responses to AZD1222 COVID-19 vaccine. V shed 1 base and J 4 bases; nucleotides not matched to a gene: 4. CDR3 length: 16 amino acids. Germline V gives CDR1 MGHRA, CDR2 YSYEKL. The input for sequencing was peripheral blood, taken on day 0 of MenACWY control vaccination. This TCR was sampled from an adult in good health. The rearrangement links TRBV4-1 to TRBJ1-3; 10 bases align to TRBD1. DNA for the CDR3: TGCGCCAGCAGCCAAGGACAGGGGGCGGGAGGAAACACCATATATTTT. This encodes CASSQGQGAGGNTIYF.